Here is one T cell receptor (beta chain) with its context. This entry comes from a study of T cell clones after liver transplantation. Study context: Liver transplant recipients had immunosuppression withdrawal attempted within 2 years. Third-party-reactive TCRbeta sequences from pre-transplant mixed lymphocyte reactions served as antigen-independent comparators. Timepoints were pre-transplant, pre-withdrawal, and after withdrawal was completed or failed.

Data came from immunoSEQ multiplex PCR; TCRdb stores just in-frame clones and leaves some out. The sample holds around 30,000 clones, about 93% seen once. This CDR3 is 14 amino acids long. Germline V gene lookup returns CDR1 GTSNPN and CDR2 SVGIG (reference sequence). V lost 0 bases to trimming and J lost 5 bases, with 12 bases between them. The material sequenced was CD8+ T cells from blood, taken 12 months after liver transplant. The chain couples TRBV30 to TRBJ2-3; D perhaps matches TRBD1 (6 bases). This TCR derives from a human patient who received a liver transplant. Some of the T cells may derive from the graft donor. The CDR3 here is CAWSVAGVRDTQYF. CDR3 nucleotides: TGTGCCTGGAGTGTGGCAGGGGTAAGAGATACGCAGTATTTT.